This T cell receptor (beta chain) comes out of a study of read filtering for tumor transcriptome and immune sequencing. Study-wide findings and caveats: This fraction held mixed bone marrow immune cells after CD138-negative sorting. Even smaller IR-seq throughput identified most shared clonotypes.

This clonotype appeared many times. Its antigen is not known. From 350 to 500 ng of RNA, a library with molecular barcoded alpha/delta and beta/gamma adaptors was made. TCRdb recomputed calls from the reads with MiXCR, one row per CDR3 protein. The repertoire includes 15,000 or so distinct CDR3 sequences, roughly 22% of them detected once, and 80% sits in the top ten. The clonotype comes from a donor aged 40 or over with multiple myeloma. Material for sequencing was a population of CD138-negative cells sorted from bone marrow.

The CDR3 protein is CASSPGHIWGRETQYF. In DNA form, the CDR3 reads TGTGCCAGCAGCCCAGGACACATTTGGGGGCGAGAGACCCAGTACTTC. The chain recombines TRBV11-2 with TRBJ2-5, with a possible D match to TRBD1 (6 bases). The V end was cut by 5 bases, the J end by 4 bases, with 20 bases between. Germline CDR1 SGHAT, CDR2 FQNNGV. The CDR3 loop spans 16 amino acids.